This T cell receptor (beta chain) was sequenced for a study of T cell responses to AZD1222 COVID-19 vaccine. Sequencing used immunoSEQ multiplex PCR; TCRdb keeps in-frame clones, though not all of them. The sample consists of over 110,000 clones, under 90% of them appearing once. Remarks on this clone: No antigen is known for it.

CDR3 size: 17 residues. Trimming took 5 bases from V and 9 from J; bases not matched to a gene: 19. CDR1 and CDR2 (germline): MNHEY, SMNVEV (reference sequence). Overall study findings and caveats: Unmutated variant regions are reportedly the target of nearly half of TCRs that are spike-specific. The sample set comprised mostly white British donors with more females, and clonal diversity was possibly underestimated. In all cases, repertoires were sampled only after the peak T cell response.

The V and J genes are TRBV27 and TRBJ1-2; 9 bases fit TRBD1. The source material was peripheral blood, sampled 28 days after the second AZD1222 dose. The clonotype was recovered from an adult who received the AZD1222 COVID-19 vaccine. In nucleotides, the CDR3 is TGTGCCAGCAGTCCACCACTAGGACAGGGGATTTCCGCGCGCTACACCTTC. It is translated as CASSPPLGQGISARYTF.